This T cell receptor (beta chain) was identified in a study of sequential checkpoint blockade in melanoma. Sequencing used immunoSEQ multiplex PCR; TCRdb keeps in-frame clones, though not all of them. The sample lists roughly 9,900 clones; 57% were seen once. Noted treatment: randomized to nivolumab then ipilimumab (arm A) or the reverse (arm B). No patient had prior DNA-damaging chemotherapy. V dropped 5 bases and J dropped 9; count of bases not matched to a gene: 13. There are 15 residues in the CDR3. Germline CDR1 and CDR2: SGHAT and FQNNGV. V usage is TRBV11-2 and J usage is TRBJ2-1, with 7 bases identical to TRBD2. Material: CD8+ T cells sorted from blood (inferred from file names), obtained from a patient given nivolumab and ipilimumab in sequence. The sequence was collected from a human donor with melanoma. The CDR3 sequence: CASSLTSVGPFEQFF. CDR3 in DNA: TGTGCCAGCAGCCTTACTAGCGTTGGGCCTTTTGAGCAGTTCTTC.